This T cell receptor (beta chain) was sequenced for a study of cytomegalovirus exposure and HLA in healthy donors (dated 2017 in TCRdb). For context, the study as a whole: A later analysis indicated that the 130 or so validation repertoires were generated on the platform also employed for the 700 or so repertoires of the first cohort. The study was designed to test whether signatures of past pathogen exposure could be identified by cataloging public T cell receptors. Besides the first cohort of around 700 subjects, a separate validation cohort made up of 120 or so different subjects was used. To predict cytomegalovirus infection status, the study brought together high-throughput TCR immunosequencing, statistical association of individual TCRs with disease status, and machine learning.

The investigation overall reported the following: While some public TCRs were present in many individuals, most TCR sequences turned up only very rarely across donors. The authors suggested that the approach could potentially be generalized to other disease states and immunological phenotypes. In the study, approximately 160 TCR beta chains were listed as associated with cytomegalovirus. In both the original and validation cohorts, the classifier was reported to diagnose cytomegalovirus status with high specificity and sensitivity. A later analysis had no HLA typing for the validation cohort, so co-occurrence there was scored across all 110 or so repertoires. Subsequent analysis determined that TCRs grouped into clusters in the first cohort also showed a tendency toward co-occurrence across the roughly 110 validation repertoires, and 94% of cluster scores exceeded 0. A few of the identified cytomegalovirus-associated TCR beta chains were confirmed in vitro to be specific for cytomegalovirus antigens.

As concerns this clone: Its recognized antigen is unknown. Base qualities are missing; no much larger clone stands one base away.

The library was produced with the immunoSEQ multiplex PCR assay. As for the original processing: A statistical classification framework was developed to diagnose cytomegalovirus status using the catalog of TCR beta chain sequences. TCRdb provides this immuneACCESS table in a form limited to in-frame rearrangements. Some clones are lacking; in checked studies, under half of them reflect an unresolved V gene, and why the rest are absent is not known. V and J calls and clone size come straight from that table; D and trimming were deduced from the DNA. In this sample the table shows about 150,000 clones, 86% of which occur a single time. The ten largest clones capture approximately 2% of the sample. The CDR3, from cysteine to phenylalanine, totals 15 residues. Just CDR3 DNA is preserved here, 45 bases in frame from base 1. Trimming takes 4 bases off V and 3 bases off J; junction bases not matched to a gene: 7. The germline V gene supplies CDR1 SGHDN and CDR2 FVKESK.

The donors were included in the validation cohort of roughly 120 subjects, a group kept apart from the roughly 700-subject first cohort. The source material was PBMCs. Rearrangement joined TRBV14 to TRBJ1-1; TRBD1 agrees with 8 junctional bases. The source is a human donor in good health. The CDR3 reads CASSRTDREDTEAFF. The DNA reads as follows: TGTGCCAGCAGCCGAACGGACAGGGAGGACACTGAAGCTTTCTTT.